This entry describes one TCR beta chain. Its matching antigen is unknown. This sample was taken from a study of T-cell memory formation after mild COVID-19. Points from the study as a whole: Cross-reactive memory seemingly joined, as some responding clones were found in pre-infection memory.

TCRdb ran MiXCR on the 5' RACE reads and lists one entry per CDR3 protein. The sample consists of 500,000 to 650,000 distinct CDR3 sequences, about 20% of them appearing once. The TCR sequence derives from an adult woman who had mild COVID-19 (a few samples of this study predate the infection). Cell type and time point are not known. What was sequenced was PBMCs or a T cell subset sorted from them (not recorded which).

The CDR3 coding sequence is TGTGCCAGCGAGATCCGTCGGGACAGATATTCACCCCTCCACTTT. Protein: CASEIRRDRYSPLHF. V usage is TRBV2 and J usage is TRBJ1-6; 7 bases map to TRBD1. Germline-derived CDR1 and CDR2 are SNHLY and FYNNEI. The ends lost 8 bases at V and 8 bases at J; junction bases unmatched: 12. The CDR3 has 15 residues.